This entry describes one TCR beta chain. The data were obtained in a study of shared clonotypes between healthy human individuals. Study-wide background: Three plates were used per donor for CD4 naive, three for CD4 memory, two for CD8 naive and one for CD8 memory.

Sorted subsets were amplified in replicate PCRs using approximately 0.2 ug DNA, some 31,000 T cell genomes. TCRdb's table, derived via immunoSEQ multiplex PCR, lists solely in-frame clones and lacks some. The sample contains some 2,500,000 clones, 85% to 95% of which appear only once. Caucasian adults residing in Nashville, Tennessee made up all the donors. After removal of 7 bases from V and 3 bases from J, the junction contained 2 bases not matched to a gene. From germline, CDR1 is DFQATT and CDR2 SNEGSKA (reference sequence). This CDR3 is 11 amino acids long. V is TRBV20-1 and J is TRBJ2-5; 7 bases match TRBD2. Sequenced sample: naive CD4+ T cells from PBMCs. Subset specified: CD45RA+ positively selected. The sequence derives from a man between 18 and 35 years old in good health. Some clones in this sample may be carry-over from other donors' samples. The CDR3 here is CSGTREETQYF. The CDR3 DNA follows: TGCAGTGGGACTAGGGAAGAGACCCAGTACTTC.